This T cell receptor beta chain comes out of a study of T cells in Graves' hyperthyroidism and ophthalmopathy. Germline V CDR1 and CDR2: SGHTA, FQGNSA. Trimming cost V 3 bases and J 10 bases; bases outside gene matches: 3. There are 12 residues in the CDR3. RNA transcripts served as the template for amplifying TCR beta CDR3 regions. With the HTBI primer set, the TCR CDR3 went through a first round of RT-PCR. TCRdb analysed the multiplex PCR reads with MiXCR anew, one entry per CDR3 protein. The sample has about 500,000 distinct CDR3 sequences, about 16% seen once; the top ten hold 25% to 30%. Clinical Activity Scores of at least 3, NOSPECS grades of at least 4 and durations under 3 months characterized ophthalmopathy patients. From 10 ml of fresh peripheral blood, PBMCs were isolated. Many counts were recorded for this clonotype. Its matching antigen is unknown. Regarding the study as a whole: Most expanded thyroid clonotypes above 0.001 also appeared in blood. Ophthalmopathy stood apart from stable hyperthyroidism in a 13 V-J model.

This chain links TRBV7-2 with TRBJ2-1, with TRBD1 matching over 7 bases. This TCR was recovered from a woman in her twenties or thirties with Graves' ophthalmopathy. The sample was blood. The CDR3 region is CASSFGQVEQFF. The CDR3 nucleotides read TGTGCCAGCAGCTTCGGACAGGTAGAGCAGTTCTTC.